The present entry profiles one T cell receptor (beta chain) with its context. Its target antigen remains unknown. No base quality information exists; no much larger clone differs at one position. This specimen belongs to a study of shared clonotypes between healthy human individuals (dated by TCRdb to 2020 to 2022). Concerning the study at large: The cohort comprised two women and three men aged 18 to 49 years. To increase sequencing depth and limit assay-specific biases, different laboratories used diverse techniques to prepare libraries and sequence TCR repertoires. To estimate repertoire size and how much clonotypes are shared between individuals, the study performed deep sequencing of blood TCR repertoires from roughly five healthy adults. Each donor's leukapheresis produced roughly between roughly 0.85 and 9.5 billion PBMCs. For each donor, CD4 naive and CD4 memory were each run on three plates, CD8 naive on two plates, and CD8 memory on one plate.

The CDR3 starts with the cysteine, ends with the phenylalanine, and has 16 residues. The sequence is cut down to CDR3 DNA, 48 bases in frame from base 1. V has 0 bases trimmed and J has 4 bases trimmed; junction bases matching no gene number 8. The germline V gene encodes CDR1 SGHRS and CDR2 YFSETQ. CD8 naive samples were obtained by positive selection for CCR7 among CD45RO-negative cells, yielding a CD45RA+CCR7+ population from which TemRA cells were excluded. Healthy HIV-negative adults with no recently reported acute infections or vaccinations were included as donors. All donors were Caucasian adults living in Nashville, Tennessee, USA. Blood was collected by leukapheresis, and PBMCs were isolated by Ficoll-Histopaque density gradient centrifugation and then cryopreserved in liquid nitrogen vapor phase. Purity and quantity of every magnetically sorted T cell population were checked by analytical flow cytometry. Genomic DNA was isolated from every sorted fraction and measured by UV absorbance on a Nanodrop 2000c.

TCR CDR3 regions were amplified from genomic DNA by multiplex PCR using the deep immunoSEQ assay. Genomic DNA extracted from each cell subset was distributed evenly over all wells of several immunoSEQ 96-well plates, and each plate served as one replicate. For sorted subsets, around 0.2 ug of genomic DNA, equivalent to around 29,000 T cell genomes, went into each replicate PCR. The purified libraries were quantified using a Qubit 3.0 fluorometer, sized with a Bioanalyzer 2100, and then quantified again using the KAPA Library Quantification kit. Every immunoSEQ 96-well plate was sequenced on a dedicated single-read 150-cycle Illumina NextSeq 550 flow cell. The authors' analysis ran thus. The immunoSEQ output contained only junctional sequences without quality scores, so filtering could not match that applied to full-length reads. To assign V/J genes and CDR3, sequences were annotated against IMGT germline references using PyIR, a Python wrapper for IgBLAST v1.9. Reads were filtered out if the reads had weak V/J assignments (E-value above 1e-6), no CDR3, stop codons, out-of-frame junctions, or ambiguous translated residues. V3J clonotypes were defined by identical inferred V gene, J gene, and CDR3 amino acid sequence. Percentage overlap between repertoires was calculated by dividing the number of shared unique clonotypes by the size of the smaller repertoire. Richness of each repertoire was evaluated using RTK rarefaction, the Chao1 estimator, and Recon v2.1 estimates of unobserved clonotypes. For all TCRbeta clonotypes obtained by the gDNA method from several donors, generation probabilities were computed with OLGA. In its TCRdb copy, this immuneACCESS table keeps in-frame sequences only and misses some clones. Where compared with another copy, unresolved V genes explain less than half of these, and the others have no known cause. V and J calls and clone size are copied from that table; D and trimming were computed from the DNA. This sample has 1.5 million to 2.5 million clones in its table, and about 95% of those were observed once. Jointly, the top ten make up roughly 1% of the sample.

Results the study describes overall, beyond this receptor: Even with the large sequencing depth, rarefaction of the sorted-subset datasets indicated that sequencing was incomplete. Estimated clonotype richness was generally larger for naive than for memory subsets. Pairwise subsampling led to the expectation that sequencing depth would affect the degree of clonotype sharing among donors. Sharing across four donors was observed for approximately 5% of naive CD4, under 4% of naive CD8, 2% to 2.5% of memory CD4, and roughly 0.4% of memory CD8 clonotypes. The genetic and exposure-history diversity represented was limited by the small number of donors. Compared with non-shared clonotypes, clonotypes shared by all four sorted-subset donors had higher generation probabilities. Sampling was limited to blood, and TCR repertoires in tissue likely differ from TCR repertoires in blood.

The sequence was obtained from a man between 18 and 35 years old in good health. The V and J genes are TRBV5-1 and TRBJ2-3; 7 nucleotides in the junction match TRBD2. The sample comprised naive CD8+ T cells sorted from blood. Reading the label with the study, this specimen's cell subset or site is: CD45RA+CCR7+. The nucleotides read TGCGCCAGCAGCTTGGGAGGACTAGTGTCATCAGATACGCAGTATTTT. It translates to CASSLGGLVSSDTQYF.